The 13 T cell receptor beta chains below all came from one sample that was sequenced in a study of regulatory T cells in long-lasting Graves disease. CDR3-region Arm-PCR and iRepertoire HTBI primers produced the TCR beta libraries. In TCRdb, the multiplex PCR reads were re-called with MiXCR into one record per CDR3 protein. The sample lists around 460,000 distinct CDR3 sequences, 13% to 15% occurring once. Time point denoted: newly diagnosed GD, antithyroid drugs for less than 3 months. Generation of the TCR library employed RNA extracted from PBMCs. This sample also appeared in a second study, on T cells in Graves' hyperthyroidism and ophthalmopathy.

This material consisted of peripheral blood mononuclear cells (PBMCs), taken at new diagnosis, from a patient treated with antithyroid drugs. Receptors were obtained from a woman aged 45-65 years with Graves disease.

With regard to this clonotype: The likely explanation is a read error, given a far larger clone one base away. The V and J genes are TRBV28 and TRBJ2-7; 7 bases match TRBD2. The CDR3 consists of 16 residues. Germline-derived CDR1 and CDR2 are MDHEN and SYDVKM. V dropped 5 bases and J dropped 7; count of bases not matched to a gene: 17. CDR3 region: CASSLAGVGSYNEQYF. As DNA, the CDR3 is TGTGCCAGCAGTCTCGCGGGAGTAGGATCCTACAATGAGCAGTACTTC.

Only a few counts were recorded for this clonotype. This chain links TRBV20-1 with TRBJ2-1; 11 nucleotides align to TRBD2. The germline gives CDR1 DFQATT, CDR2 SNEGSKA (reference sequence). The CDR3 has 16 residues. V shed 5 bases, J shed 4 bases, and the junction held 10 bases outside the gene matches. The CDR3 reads CSALRVAGGPYNEQFF. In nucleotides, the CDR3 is TGCAGTGCTCTTCGGGTAGCGGGAGGGCCGTACAATGAGCAGTTCTTC.

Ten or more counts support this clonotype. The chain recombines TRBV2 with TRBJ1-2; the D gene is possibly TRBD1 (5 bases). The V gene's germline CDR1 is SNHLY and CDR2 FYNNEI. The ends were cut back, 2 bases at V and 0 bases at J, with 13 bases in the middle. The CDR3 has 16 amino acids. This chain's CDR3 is CASSEIGAVTNYGYTF. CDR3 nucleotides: TGTGCCAGCAGTGAAATAGGGGCCGTCACTAACTATGGCTACACCTTC.

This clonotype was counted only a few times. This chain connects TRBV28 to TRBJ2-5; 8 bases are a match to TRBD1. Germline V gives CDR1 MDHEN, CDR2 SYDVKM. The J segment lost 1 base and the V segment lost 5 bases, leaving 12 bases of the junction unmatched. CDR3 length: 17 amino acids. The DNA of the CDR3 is TGTGCCAGCAGTACCAGACGACAGGGGAGAGCCCAAGAGACCCAGTACTTC. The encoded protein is CASSTRRQGRAQETQYF.

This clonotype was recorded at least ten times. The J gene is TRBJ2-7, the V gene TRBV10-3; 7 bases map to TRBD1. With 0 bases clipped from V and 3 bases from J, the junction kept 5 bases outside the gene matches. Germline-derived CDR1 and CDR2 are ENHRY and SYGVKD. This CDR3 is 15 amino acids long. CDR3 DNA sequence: TGTGCCATCAGTGAGTCGACAGGGAGTTACTACGAGCAGTACTTC. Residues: CAISESTGSYYEQYF.

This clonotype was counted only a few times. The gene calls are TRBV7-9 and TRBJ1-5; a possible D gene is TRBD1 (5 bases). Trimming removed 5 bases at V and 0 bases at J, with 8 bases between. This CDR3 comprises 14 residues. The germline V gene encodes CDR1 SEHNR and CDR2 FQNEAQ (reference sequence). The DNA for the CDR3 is TGTGCCAGCAGCGTACAGGATAGCAATCAGCCCCAGCATTTT. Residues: CASSVQDSNQPQHF.

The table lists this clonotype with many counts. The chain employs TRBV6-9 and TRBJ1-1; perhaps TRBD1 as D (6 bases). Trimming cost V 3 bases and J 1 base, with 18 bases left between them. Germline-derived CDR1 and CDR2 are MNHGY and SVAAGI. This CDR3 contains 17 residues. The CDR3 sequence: CASSYYVAGAKNTEAFF. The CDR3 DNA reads TGTGCCAGCAGTTACTACGTGGCAGGGGCCAAGAACACTGAAGCTTTCTTT.

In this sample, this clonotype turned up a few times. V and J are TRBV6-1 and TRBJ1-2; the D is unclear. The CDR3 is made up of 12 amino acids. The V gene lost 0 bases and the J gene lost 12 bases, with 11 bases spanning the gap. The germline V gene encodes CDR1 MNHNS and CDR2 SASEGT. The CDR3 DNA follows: TGTGCCAGCAGTGAAGCGGGCGCGGGCAACACCTTC. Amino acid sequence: CASSEAGAGNTF.

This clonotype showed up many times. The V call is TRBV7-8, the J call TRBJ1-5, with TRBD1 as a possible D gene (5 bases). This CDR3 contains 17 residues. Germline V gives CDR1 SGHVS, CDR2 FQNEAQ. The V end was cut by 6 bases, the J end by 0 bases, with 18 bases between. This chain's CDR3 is CASSQDSIIYSNQPQHF. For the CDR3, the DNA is TGTGCCAGCAGTCAAGACAGTATTATATATAGCAATCAGCCCCAGCATTTT.

Here the CDR3 reads CASSQERWTLLNTEAFF. In nucleotides, the CDR3 is TGCGCCAGCAGCCAAGAACGGTGGACACTCCTGAACACTGAAGCTTTCTTT. This chain links TRBV4-1 with TRBJ1-1; D perhaps matches TRBD1 (5 bases). Trimming removed 0 bases at V and 0 bases at J, with 14 bases between. Per the germline V gene, CDR1 is MGHRA and CDR2 is YSYEKL. This CDR3 comprises 17 residues.

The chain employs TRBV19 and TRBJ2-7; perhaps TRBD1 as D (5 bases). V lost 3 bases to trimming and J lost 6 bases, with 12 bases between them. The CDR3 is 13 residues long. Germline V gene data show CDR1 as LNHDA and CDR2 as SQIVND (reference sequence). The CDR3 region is CASSMVGAAEQYF. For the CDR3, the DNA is TGTGCCAGTAGTATGGTAGGGGCGGCCGAGCAGTACTTC.

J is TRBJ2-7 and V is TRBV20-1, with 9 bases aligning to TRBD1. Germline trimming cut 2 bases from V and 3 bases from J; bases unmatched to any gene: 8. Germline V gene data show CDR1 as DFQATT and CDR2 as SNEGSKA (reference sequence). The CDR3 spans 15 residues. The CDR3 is CSARNTGTGFYEQYF. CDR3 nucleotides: TGCAGTGCTAGAAACACCGGGACAGGGTTCTACGAGCAGTACTTC.

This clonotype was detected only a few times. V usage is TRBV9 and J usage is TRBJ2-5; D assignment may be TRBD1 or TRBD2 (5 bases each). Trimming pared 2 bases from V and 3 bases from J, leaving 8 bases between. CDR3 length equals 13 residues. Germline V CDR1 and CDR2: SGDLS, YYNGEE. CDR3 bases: TGTGCCAGCAGCGTTTGGGACGAAGAGACCCAGTACTTC. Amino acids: CASSVWDEETQYF.